This TCR beta chain was recovered during a study of beta chain features in type 1 diabetes (dated by TCRdb to 2016 to 2019). In the study overall: Mean age, gender distribution, total cell number and subset yield were not different between patients and healthy donors. A total of approximately 110,000,000 sorted cells were examined across all samples, and a strong correlation was observed between cell number per subset and RNA yield. The study compared TCRB repertoires of sorted circulating CD4+ T cell subsets between recently diagnosed type 1 diabetes patients and matched healthy donors. Regulatory and stem cell-like memory subsets were isolated from only 8 patients and about eight healthy donors, whereas naive and central memory subsets came from all 28 donors.

All of the isolated RNA was reverse transcribed with the High Capacity cDNA Reverse Transcription Kit, so expressed TCRB transcripts were sequenced. Naive, central memory and regulatory T cell samples underwent deep immunoSEQ sequencing, averaging around 4 million total reads per sample. After sorted cells were lysed in RLT buffer, RNA was extracted with DNase-treated RNeasy Micro or Mini kits, with the choice depending on cell number. To prevent cross-contamination, every cell subset was processed on its own, while patient and healthy donor samples were processed together. The immunoSEQ multiplex PCR was used to amplify TCRB sequences from cDNA, generating 87-bp fragments that spanned the CDR3 region. Sequencing of the amplicons was performed on the Illumina HiSeq platform. From the authors' description of their analysis: PCR bias was computationally corrected using synthetic template baselines, reads within Hamming distance 2 were collapsed, and singletons that could not be merged were discarded. By aligning reads against IMGT, V, D and J genes, CDR3 length, and insertions or deletions at six rearrangement sites were assigned. Within each subset, clonotype counts were normalized to the number of sorted cells before true diversity and Gini coefficients were calculated with the tcR R package. The overlap coefficient, calculated on TCRB nucleotide sequences, was used to measure repertoire sharing. As a proxy for the pre-selection repertoire, out-of-frame TCRB sequences from naive cells were analyzed. TCRdb's version of the immuneACCESS table is confined to in-frame rearrangements and falls short of the full clone set. An unresolved V gene accounts for under half of the shortfall where checked; the remainder is of unknown origin. V, J and clone size were drawn from that table, and D and trimming were deduced from the DNA. The sample has 200,000 to 300,000 clones on record, around 68% of them singletons. The biggest ten clones account for around 0.05% of the sample.

A single peripheral blood draw of around 120 mL on average was collected from each donor into heparinised tubes. A BD FACSAria II was used to sort naive, central memory, regulatory and stem cell-like memory CD4+ T cells with a panel that included CD45RO, CCR7, CD25, CD127, CD95 and CD27. A purity above 95% was achieved for all sorted populations. PBMCs were isolated immediately by Lymphoprep density gradient centrifugation and stained directly without culture. So that batch effects would be minimized, each experiment stained and sorted samples in pairs, pairing one healthy donor with one patient. Broad study findings and their caveats: Fewer insertions and more nucleotide deletions at VDJ recombination sites were observed in patients with type 1 diabetes, implying thymic rearrangement abnormalities. The naive, central memory and regulatory TCRB repertoires appeared to resemble one another more closely among patients than among healthy donors. Shorter templates might have been favored by PCR, but patient and control samples were amplified and corrected together, so both groups would have been affected equally by any skew. Type 1 diabetes patients showed a moderate but significant shortening of TCRB CDR3 length in all four CD4+ subsets. Because the HLA sub-analyses included only small numbers of individuals, any influence of HLA type on TCRB rearrangement was left unresolved. Because cDNA was sequenced instead of genomic DNA, activated cells with high expression could be over-represented, although the groups did not differ in activation or CD3 levels.

The CDR3 sequence holds 14 residues, the cysteine and phenylalanine included. Of all the DNA, just the CDR3 is kept, 42 bases in frame from base 1. Reading the germline V gene gives CDR1 SQVTM and CDR2 ANQGSEA. The trim is 4 bases for V and 4 bases for J, with a gap of 15 bases between the germline ends. This clone showed up just a few times. The antigen it recognizes is unknown. Base qualities are not at hand, and no much larger clone is one base apart. This chain joins TRBV29-1 to TRBJ2-3, with the D gene uncertain. The TCR originated in a man younger than 45 in good health. Sequencing was performed on naive CD4+ T cells from blood. The meaning of the sample's cell subset or site label: true naive CD4+ T cells. The CDR3 region reads CSVVGISLPDTQYF. In nucleotides, the sequence is TGCAGCGTTGTAGGCATCTCTCTACCAGATACGCAGTATTTT.